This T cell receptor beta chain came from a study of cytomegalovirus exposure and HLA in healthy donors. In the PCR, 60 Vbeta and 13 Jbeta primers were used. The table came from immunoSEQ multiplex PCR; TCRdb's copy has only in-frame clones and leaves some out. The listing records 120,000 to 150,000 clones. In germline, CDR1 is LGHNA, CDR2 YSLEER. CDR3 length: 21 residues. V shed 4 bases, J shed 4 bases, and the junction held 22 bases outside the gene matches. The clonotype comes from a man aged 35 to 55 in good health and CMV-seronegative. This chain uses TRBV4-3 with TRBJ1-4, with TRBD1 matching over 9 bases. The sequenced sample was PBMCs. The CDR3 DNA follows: TGCGCCAGCAGCCCAGATAGACAGGGGGGTCTACGTGTAAATAATAATGAAAAACTGTTTTTT. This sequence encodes CASSPDRQGGLRVNNNEKLFF.